The 2 T cell receptor beta chains below were found in one sample sequenced in a study of blood T cell repertoires in COVID-19. Clones were read by immunoSEQ multiplex PCR, and TCRdb kept only the in-frame ones, dropping some. Of 110,000 to 150,000 clones in the sample, 86% were seen once. Sequencing was carried out using PBMCs or T cells enriched from blood (not recorded which). Source of these receptors: a middle-aged man who had recovered from COVID-19.

V usage is TRBV5-8 and J usage is TRBJ1-6, with D tentatively TRBD1 (6 bases). The CDR3 runs 15 residues. V lost 2 bases and J lost 7, with 13 bases in between. Germline V lookup: CDR1 SGHTS, CDR2 YDEGEE. CDR3 sequence (DNA): TGTGCCAGCAGCTTACAGGGCCAACTCAATTCACCCCTCCACTTT. Protein: CASSLQGQLNSPLHF. Filled out from reference TRBV5-8 and TRBJ1-6, the complete variable domain reads EAGVTQSPTHLIKTRGQQATLRCSPISGHTSVYWYQQALGLGLQFLLWYDEGEERNRGNFPPRFSGRQFPNYSSELNVNALELEDSALYLCASSLQGQLNSPLHFGNGTRLTVT.

The chain couples TRBV5-1 to TRBJ1-1, with D possibly being TRBD1 (6 bases). Looked up from germline, CDR1 is SGHRS and CDR2 is YFSETQ. The CDR3 runs to 14 residues. The V and J ends lost 2 bases and 5 bases respectively, with 13 bases between them. For the CDR3, the DNA is TGCGCCAGCAGCTTAGGACAGTTGTGGACTGAAGCTTTCTTT. Amino acid sequence: CASSLGQLWTEAFF.